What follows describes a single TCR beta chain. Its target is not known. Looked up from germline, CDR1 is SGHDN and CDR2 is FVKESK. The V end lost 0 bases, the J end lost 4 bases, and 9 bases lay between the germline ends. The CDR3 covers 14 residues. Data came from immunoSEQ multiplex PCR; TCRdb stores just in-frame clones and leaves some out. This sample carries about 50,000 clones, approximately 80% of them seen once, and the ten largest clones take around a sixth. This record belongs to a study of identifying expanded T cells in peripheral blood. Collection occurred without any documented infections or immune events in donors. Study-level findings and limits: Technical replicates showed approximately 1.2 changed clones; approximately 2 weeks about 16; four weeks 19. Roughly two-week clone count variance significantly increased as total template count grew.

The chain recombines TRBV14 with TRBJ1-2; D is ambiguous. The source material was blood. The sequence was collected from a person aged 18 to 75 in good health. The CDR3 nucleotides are TGTGCCAGCAGCCAAGACACCGAATTCTATGGCTACACCTTC. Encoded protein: CASSQDTEFYGYTF. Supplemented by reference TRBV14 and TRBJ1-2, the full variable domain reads EAGVTQFPSHSVIEKGQTVTLRCDPISGHDNLYWYRRVMGKEIKFLLHFVKESKQDESGMPNNRFLAERTGGTYSTLKVQPAELEDSGVYFCASSQDTEFYGYTFGSGTRLTVV.